A selection of T cell receptor beta chains follows, all from one sample in a study of post-analysis software for immune sequencing data. TCRdb re-analysed the PCR reads in MiXCR, keeping a single row per CDR3 protein. The sample has about 820,000 distinct CDR3 sequences, roughly half seen once. The specimen was blood. The receptor source for this set is a girl aged 10 to 17 with multiple sclerosis. Each CDR3 is given with its conserved first and last residue. Fields, in order: D gene, clone size, J gene, V gene, CDR3 protein, CDR3 DNA. A D gene is named only where the DNA matches it firmly. Only some rows state a clone size, as once, few, many or a class for expanded clones.

D: TRBD1
size: NA
J: TRBJ1-2
V: TRBV29-1
CDR3: CSVEGGQGHGYTF
DNA: TGCAGCGTTGAAGGGGGACAGGGGCATGGCTACACCTTC

D: TRBD2
size: NA
J: TRBJ2-1
V: TRBV20-1
CDR3: CSARRTSKGGEQFF
DNA: TGCAGTGCTCGCCGGACTAGTAAAGGTGGTGAGCAGTTCTTC

D: NA
size: few
J: TRBJ1-1
V: TRBV5-1
CDR3: CASSLTATNTEAFF
DNA: TGCGCCAGCAGCTTGACCGCAACTAACACTGAAGCTTTCTTT

D: TRBD1
size: NA
J: TRBJ1-3
V: TRBV7-3
CDR3: CASSRQGENTIYF
DNA: TGTGCCAGCAGTCGACAGGGCGAAAACACCATATATTTT

D: TRBD2
size: NA
J: TRBJ2-3
V: TRBV6-1
CDR3: CASSESGLAGGNTQYF
DNA: TGTGCCAGCAGTGAAAGCGGACTAGCGGGAGGTAATACGCAGTATTTT

D: NA
size: once
J: TRBJ2-1
V: TRBV6-1
CDR3: CASSLSLGTEQFF
DNA: TGTGCCAGCAGTCTATCGCTGGGCACTGAGCAGTTCTTC

D: NA
size: NA
J: TRBJ2-5
V: TRBV7-9
CDR3: CASSSAGSETQYF
DNA: TGTGCCAGCAGCTCGGCCGGTTCGGAGACCCAGTACTTC

D: TRBD2
size: many
J: TRBJ2-7
V: TRBV3-1
CDR3: CASSPRTSGSEQYF
DNA: TGTGCCAGCAGCCCTAGGACTAGCGGGAGCGAGCAGTACTTC

D: NA
size: NA
J: TRBJ2-3
V: TRBV9
CDR3: CASSVAAASTDTQYF
DNA: TGTGCCAGCAGCGTAGCGGCGGCCAGCACAGATACGCAGTATTTT

D: TRBD1
size: once
J: TRBJ2-1
V: TRBV20-1
CDR3: CSASPHRGVWDNEQFF
DNA: TGCAGTGCTTCCCCTCACAGGGGCGTTTGGGACAATGAGCAGTTCTTC

D: TRBD2
size: few
J: TRBJ2-7
V: TRBV20-1
CDR3: CSARFPGLAGGSLLTYEQYF
DNA: TGCAGTGCTAGGTTCCCGGGACTAGCGGGGGGGTCCTTACTTACCTACGAGCAGTACTTC

D: TRBD2
size: few
J: TRBJ2-7
V: TRBV7-2
CDR3: CASSLALAGHLTYEQYF
DNA: TGTGCCAGCAGCTTAGCGTTAGCGGGACACCTAACCTACGAGCAGTACTTC

D: NA
size: NA
J: TRBJ1-1
V: TRBV5-1
CDR3: CASTTGAGGMNTEAFF
DNA: TGCGCCAGCACCACGGGAGCGGGGGGGATGAACACTGAAGCTTTCTTT

D: NA
size: few
J: TRBJ2-3
V: TRBV10-2
CDR3: CATRLTADTQYF
DNA: TGCGCCACCAGACTGACTGCGGATACGCAGTATTTT

D: NA
size: NA
J: TRBJ2-7
V: TRBV12-3/TRBV12-4
CDR3: CASSFGGKQGLTYEQYF
DNA: TGTGCCAGCAGTTTTGGGGGGAAACAGGGACTAACCTACGAGCAGTACTTC

D: TRBD2
size: NA
J: TRBJ2-1
V: TRBV24-1
CDR3: CATSDRSGGAYNEQFF
DNA: TGTGCCACCAGTGATCGTAGCGGGGGGGCCTACAATGAGCAGTTCTTC

D: TRBD1
size: NA
J: TRBJ2-5
V: TRBV5-1
CDR3: CASGDRAGKETQYF
DNA: TGCGCCAGCGGGGACAGGGCTGGCAAAGAGACCCAGTACTTC

D: TRBD2
size: NA
J: TRBJ2-5
V: TRBV3-1
CDR3: CASPDLGTSERETQYF
DNA: TGTGCCAGCCCTGACCTCGGGACTAGCGAGAGAGAGACCCAGTACTTC

D: NA
size: few
J: TRBJ2-7
V: TRBV6-1
CDR3: CASKDSGSYEQYF
DNA: TGTGCCAGCAAGGACAGTGGGTCCTACGAGCAGTACTTC

D: NA
size: NA
J: TRBJ1-1
V: TRBV29-1
CDR3: CSVEYAAIMNTEAFF
DNA: TGCAGCGTTGAATATGCAGCTATCATGAACACTGAAGCTTTCTTT

D: NA
size: few
J: TRBJ2-6
V: TRBV7-3
CDR3: CASSPLGSNSGANVLTF
DNA: TGTGCCAGCAGCCCCCTCGGTTCCAACTCTGGGGCCAACGTCCTGACTTTC

D: TRBD1
size: few
J: TRBJ1-1
V: TRBV29-1
CDR3: CSVGDRMNTEAFF
DNA: TGCAGCGTTGGGGACAGGATGAACACTGAAGCTTTCTTT

D: NA
size: NA
J: TRBJ1-5
V: TRBV30
CDR3: CAWSLGGIGQPQHF
DNA: TGTGCCTGGAGTCTTGGAGGGATCGGTCAGCCCCAGCATTTT

D: TRBD1
size: NA
J: TRBJ2-7
V: TRBV10-3
CDR3: CAISDLDRFYEQYF
DNA: TGTGCCATCAGTGATCTGGACAGGTTCTACGAGCAGTACTTC

D: TRBD2
size: few
J: TRBJ2-7
V: TRBV28
CDR3: CASSGGLAEGLYEQYF
DNA: TGTGCCAGCAGTGGGGGACTAGCGGAGGGGCTCTACGAGCAGTACTTC

D: NA
size: NA
J: TRBJ1-5
V: TRBV21-1
CDR3: CAGLDRGLRSNQPQHF
DNA: TGTGCCGGCCTTGACAGGGGACTCCGGAGCAATCAGCCCCAGCATTTT

D: TRBD2
size: NA
J: TRBJ2-7
V: TRBV5-1
CDR3: CASSSGVSGSYEQYF
DNA: TGCGCCAGCAGCTCGGGAGTTAGCGGGAGCTACGAGCAGTACTTC

D: NA
size: few
J: TRBJ1-4
V: TRBV29-1
CDR3: CSVEAPPGATNEKLFF
DNA: TGCAGCGTTGAAGCTCCACCCGGAGCAACTAATGAAAAACTGTTTTTT

D: NA
size: NA
J: TRBJ1-2
V: TRBV5-1
CDR3: CASSLADNTLSRYTF
DNA: TGCGCCAGCAGCTTGGCCGATAACACTCTCAGCCGCTACACCTTC

D: TRBD2
size: NA
J: TRBJ2-5
V: TRBV20-1
CDR3: CSASPWEGQETQYF
DNA: TGCAGTGCTAGCCCGTGGGAGGGCCAAGAGACCCAGTACTTC

D: NA
size: NA
J: TRBJ2-2
V: TRBV29-1
CDR3: CSVTGEDTGELFF
DNA: TGCAGCGTTACAGGGGAGGACACCGGGGAGCTGTTTTTT

D: NA
size: NA
J: TRBJ1-4
V: TRBV5-1
CDR3: CASSLMRPNEKLFF
DNA: TGCGCCAGCAGCTTGATGAGGCCTAATGAAAAACTGTTTTTT

D: TRBD2
size: few
J: TRBJ2-1
V: TRBV30
CDR3: CAWSGGLAGGPYNEQFF
DNA: TGTGCCTGGAGTGGGGGACTAGCGGGAGGGCCCTACAATGAGCAGTTCTTC

D: NA
size: NA
J: TRBJ1-1
V: TRBV12-3/TRBV12-4
CDR3: CASRTHAGENTEAFF
DNA: TGTGCCAGCAGGACACACGCAGGGGAGAACACTGAAGCTTTCTTT

D: TRBD2
size: once
J: TRBJ2-5
V: TRBV7-9
CDR3: CASSLASGGPETQYF
DNA: TGTGCCAGCAGCTTAGCTAGCGGGGGCCCAGAGACCCAGTACTTC

D: TRBD1
size: NA
J: TRBJ1-5
V: TRBV18
CDR3: CASSPQDRGDNQPQHF
DNA: TGTGCCAGCTCACCTCAGGACAGGGGAGACAATCAGCCCCAGCATTTT

D: TRBD1
size: NA
J: TRBJ2-1
V: TRBV12-3/TRBV12-4
CDR3: CASSTSGTAYNEQFF
DNA: TGTGCCAGCAGTACGTCCGGGACAGCGTACAATGAGCAGTTCTTC

D: TRBD1
size: NA
J: TRBJ2-7
V: TRBV7-9
CDR3: CASRPQGVSYEQYF
DNA: TGTGCCAGCAGGCCCCAGGGGGTCTCCTACGAGCAGTACTTC

D: NA
size: NA
J: TRBJ2-7
V: TRBV6-2/TRBV6-3
CDR3: CASSPQPRSYEQYF
DNA: TGTGCCAGCAGTCCCCAGCCGCGCTCCTACGAGCAGTACTTC

D: TRBD2
size: few
J: TRBJ2-1
V: TRBV6-5
CDR3: CASSYSTSGRLGDEQFF
DNA: TGTGCCAGCAGTTACTCGACTAGCGGGAGACTTGGGGATGAGCAGTTCTTC

D: TRBD1
size: many
J: TRBJ2-7
V: TRBV12-3/TRBV12-4
CDR3: CASTGATYEQYF
DNA: TGTGCCAGTACAGGGGCCACCTACGAGCAGTACTTC

D: NA
size: NA
J: TRBJ1-2
V: TRBV11-2
CDR3: CASSLGADPKGYTF
DNA: TGTGCCAGCAGCTTAGGGGCAGACCCTAAGGGCTACACCTTC

D: NA
size: NA
J: TRBJ2-3
V: TRBV19
CDR3: CASSMMGGEGTDTQYF
DNA: TGTGCCAGTAGTATGATGGGAGGAGAGGGCACAGATACGCAGTATTTT

D: NA
size: NA
J: TRBJ2-7
V: TRBV5-1
CDR3: CASSPGQSSYNEQYF
DNA: TGCGCCAGCAGCCCGGGTCAAAGCTCCTACAATGAGCAGTACTTC

D: NA
size: few
J: TRBJ2-3
V: TRBV12-3/TRBV12-4
CDR3: CASSLGGWSTDTQYF
DNA: TGTGCCAGCAGTTTAGGGGGTTGGAGCACAGATACGCAGTATTTT

D: NA
size: NA
J: TRBJ2-7
V: TRBV7-9
CDR3: CASSSPEAAVYEQYF
DNA: TGTGCCAGCAGCTCCCCGGAGGCAGCTGTCTACGAGCAGTACTTC